A selection of T cell receptor beta chains follows, all from one sample in a study. TCRdb analysed the 5' RACE reads with MiXCR anew, one entry per CDR3 protein. Counted here are approximately 6,500 distinct CDR3 sequences, roughly 39% occurring once; the ten biggest clones make up roughly 4.7%. What was sequenced was memory CD4+ T cells sorted from blood. All receptors derive from a female donor with breast cancer. CDR3s include the opening cysteine and the closing phenylalanine or tryptophan. Each record gives: J gene, D gene, V gene, clone size, CDR3 DNA, CDR3 protein. A D gene is named only where the DNA matches it firmly. Not every row has a clone size; where given, it reads once, few, many or a size class.

J: TRBJ2-1
D: TRBD2
V: TRBV4-1
size: few
DNA: TGCGCCAGCAGCCAAGATAGGGCTAGCGGGGACAATGAGCAGTTCTTC
CDR3: CASSQDRASGDNEQFF

J: TRBJ1-2
D: NA
V: TRBV2
size: medium-sized
DNA: TGTGCCAGCAGCGCCCGGGATGGCTACACCTTC
CDR3: CASSARDGYTF

J: TRBJ2-6
D: NA
V: TRBV4-3
size: few
DNA: TGCGCCAGCAGCCAAGAAAGTGGTCTTGGGGCCAACGTCCTGACTTTC
CDR3: CASSQESGLGANVLTF

J: TRBJ1-4
D: NA
V: TRBV5-1
size: NA
DNA: TGCGCCAGCAGCACGGGCCCCGGGGAGGGTGAAAAACTGTTTTTT
CDR3: CASSTGPGEGEKLFF

J: TRBJ1-1
D: NA
V: TRBV7-2
size: NA
DNA: TGTGCCAGCAGCTCGGGACGGCCAGAAGCTTTCTTT
CDR3: CASSSGRPEAFF

J: TRBJ2-1
D: NA
V: TRBV29-1
size: medium-sized
DNA: TGCAGCGTTGAGCGTACCGACTACAATGAGCAGTTCTTC
CDR3: CSVERTDYNEQFF

J: TRBJ2-5
D: TRBD2
V: TRBV10-1
size: few
DNA: TGCGCCAGCAGTGAGTCGGGACTAGGCGGAGAGACCCAGTACTTC
CDR3: CASSESGLGGETQYF

J: TRBJ2-3
D: NA
V: TRBV5-4
size: few
DNA: TGTGCCAGCAGCTTGGGGGTTGTTGGCACAGATACGCAGTATTTT
CDR3: CASSLGVVGTDTQYF

J: TRBJ1-2
D: NA
V: TRBV14
size: NA
DNA: TGTGCCAGCAGCCAAGATCCGGGACACATCTATGGCTACACCTTC
CDR3: CASSQDPGHIYGYTF

J: TRBJ2-3
D: TRBD2
V: TRBV4-1
size: NA
DNA: TGCGCCAGCAGCCAGCATCTAGCGGGAGTATCAGATACGCAGTATTTT
CDR3: CASSQHLAGVSDTQYF

J: TRBJ2-7
D: NA
V: TRBV29-1
size: NA
DNA: TGCAGCGTTGAAGAGGGAACTTCTTACGAGCAGTACTTC
CDR3: CSVEEGTSYEQYF

J: TRBJ2-1
D: NA
V: TRBV5-1
size: NA
DNA: TGCGCCAGCAGCCCGACAGTATCGGGTGAGCAGTTCTTC
CDR3: CASSPTVSGEQFF

J: TRBJ1-2
D: NA
V: TRBV7-2
size: few
DNA: TGTGCCAGCAGCTTAGTGCCCAAAGGCTATGGCTACACCTTC
CDR3: CASSLVPKGYGYTF

J: TRBJ1-5
D: NA
V: TRBV12-3/TRBV12-4
size: few
DNA: TGTGCCAGCAGTTTAGCTGGCGGTGGGAATCAGCCCCAGCATTTT
CDR3: CASSLAGGGNQPQHF

J: TRBJ1-1
D: NA
V: TRBV3-1
size: once
DNA: TGTGCCGGCAGCCCCGGACAGCTCACTGAAGCTTTCTTT
CDR3: CAGSPGQLTEAFF

J: TRBJ2-7
D: NA
V: TRBV25-1
size: NA
DNA: TGTGCCAGCAGTGACCCGTCCAGTCAGGGCTCCTACGAGCAGTACTTC
CDR3: CASSDPSSQGSYEQYF

J: TRBJ2-5
D: NA
V: TRBV11-2
size: medium-sized
DNA: TGTGCCAGCAGCTTCACCTTCTCTAGCGTTCAAGAGACCCAGTACTTC
CDR3: CASSFTFSSVQETQYF

J: TRBJ1-3
D: TRBD1
V: TRBV15
size: NA
DNA: TGTGCCACCAGCAGAGCCGAGACAGGGTCTGGAAACACCATATATTTT
CDR3: CATSRAETGSGNTIYF

J: TRBJ2-5
D: NA
V: TRBV30
size: medium-sized
DNA: TGTGCCTGGGACCGACAGGCGGAGACCCAGTACTTC
CDR3: CAWDRQAETQYF

J: TRBJ2-1
D: NA
V: TRBV20-1
size: NA
DNA: TGCAGTGCCCCATACGGGGCTGAGCAGTTCTTC
CDR3: CSAPYGAEQFF

J: TRBJ1-1
D: NA
V: TRBV10-3
size: medium-sized
DNA: TGTGCCATCAGTGAGGGGGAAGTGAACACTGAAGCTTTCTTT
CDR3: CAISEGEVNTEAFF

J: TRBJ2-1
D: NA
V: TRBV29-1
size: medium-sized
DNA: TGCAGCGTTGAGGATAGCGTAAACAATGAGCAGTTCTTC
CDR3: CSVEDSVNNEQFF

J: TRBJ1-1
D: NA
V: TRBV6-2/TRBV6-3
size: NA
DNA: TGTGCCAGCAACTATAACAGGGTCACTGAAGCTTTCTTT
CDR3: CASNYNRVTEAFF